The source of this T cell receptor beta chain is a study of T cell responses to AZD1222 COVID-19 vaccine. The germline V and J ends were trimmed by 0 bases and 1 base, with 16 bases remaining between them. The CDR3 contains 17 residues. The germline CDR1 and CDR2 sequences are SGDLS and YYNGEE. Assay: immunoSEQ multiplex PCR; the TCRdb copy retains only in-frame clones and omits some. Of 100,000 to 150,000 clones listed, 88% were seen once; the top ten hold roughly 4%. This clonotype originated in an adult in good health. The sample here was peripheral blood, taken on day 0 of AZD1222 vaccination. The chain has TRBV9 and TRBJ1-2, with D perhaps TRBD1 (5 bases). The chain's CDR3 is CASSVESGGARNYGYTF. The CDR3 bases are TGTGCCAGCAGCGTAGAGTCGGGAGGGGCGCGTAACTATGGCTACACCTTC.